The 3 T cell receptor beta chains in this list originate from one sample, sequenced in a study of blood T cell repertoires in COVID-19. The method was immunoSEQ multiplex PCR; TCRdb's version includes in-frame clones alone and lacks a portion of them. The sample lists about 77,000 clones; around 69% were seen once. The material sequenced was peripheral blood. The receptors shown here come from a man between 65 and 85 years old with active or convalescent COVID-19.

The gene calls are TRBV7-3 and TRBJ2-6, with TRBD1 identical over 8 bases. The CDR3 sequence is 15 residues long. The V and J ends lost 5 bases and 4 bases, in that order; junction bases with no gene match: 4. Germline loops: CDR1 SGHTA, CDR2 FQGTGA. In nucleotides, the CDR3 is TGTGCCAGCAGCCTGACAGGGGCAGGGGCCAACGTCCTGACTTTC. Its translation: CASSLTGAGANVLTF. Combining the CDR3 with reference TRBV7-3 and TRBJ2-6 gives the whole variable domain GAGVSQTPSNKVTEKGKYVELRCDPISGHTALYWYRQSLGQGPEFLIYFQGTGAADDSGLPNDRFFAVRPEGSVSTLKIQRTERGDSAVYLCASSLTGAGANVLTFGAGSRLTVL.

The chain joins TRBV7-9 to TRBJ2-7; D is possibly TRBD1 (5 bases). Germline V gene lookup returns CDR1 SEHNR and CDR2 FQNEAQ (reference sequence). This CDR3 contains 14 residues. V lost 4 bases to trimming and J lost 4 bases, with 14 bases between them. The CDR3 DNA reads as TGTGCCAGCAGCTACTCATCCAGGGAATACGAGCAGTACTTC. This sequence encodes CASSYSSREYEQYF. Variable domain in full (rest from reference TRBV7-9 and TRBJ2-7): DTGVSQNPRHKITKRGQNVTFRCDPISEHNRLYWYRQTLGQGPEFLTYFQNEAQLEKSRLLSDRFSAERPKGSFSTLEIQRTEQGDSAMYLCASSYSSREYEQYFGPGTRLTVT.

This chain links TRBV11-2 with TRBJ2-1; 8 bases map to TRBD2. This CDR3 spans 16 amino acids. From germline, CDR1 is SGHAT and CDR2 FQNNGV. J lost 8 bases, V lost 5 bases, and 14 bases had no gene match. CDR3 coding DNA: TGTGCCAGCAGCCCGCCTGGCGGGACTAGTATCTATGAGCAGTTCTTC. Translating it yields CASSPPGGTSIYEQFF.